The source of this TCR beta chain is a study of patients and donors after allogeneic stem cell transplantation. V dropped 0 bases and J dropped 8; count of bases not matched to a gene: 6. Germline CDR1 is SGHRS and CDR2 is YFSETQ. The CDR3 totals 16 residues. TCRdb re-derived calls from the RT-PCR reads in MiXCR, one entry per CDR3 protein. The sample includes 900,000 to 1,000,000 distinct CDR3 sequences, 18% seen only once; the top ten take around 5.5%. This clonotype has a handful of counts. The TCR comes from a human donor who was either an allogeneic HSCT recipient or a stem cell or donor lymphocyte infusion donor (not recorded which). It is not recorded whose cells these are; they may come from a transplant donor. The chain uses TRBV5-1 and TRBJ2-1, with 12 nucleotides matching TRBD2. Sequencing was carried out using blood, either unsorted or a sorted T cell fraction (not recorded which). CDR3 region: CASSLVKTSGRDEQFF. The CDR3 DNA reads TGCGCCAGCAGCTTGGTCAAGACTAGCGGGAGAGATGAGCAGTTCTTC. Drawing the rest from reference TRBV5-1 and TRBJ2-1, the complete variable domain is KAGVTQTPRYLIKTRGQQVTLSCSPISGHRSVSWYQQTPGQGLQFLFEYFSETQRNKGNFPGRFSGRQFSNSRSEMNVSTLELGDSALYLCASSLVKTSGRDEQFFGPGTRLTVL.